This is a list of T cell receptor beta chains from one sample in a study of vaccination effects on CD4 cells after COVID-19. These receptors' antigens are unknown. The data were produced by immunoSEQ multiplex PCR, yet TCRdb's version contains in-frame clones alone and is incomplete. The sample has 50,000 or so clones; 67% are singletons. The specimen was CD4+ T cells from PBMCs cultured without peptide, collected before COVID-19 vaccination. The receptors originated from a human donor who received a COVID-19 vaccine. Each CDR3 is given with its conserved first and last residue. A D gene is named only where the DNA matches it firmly. The size of a clone is reported for some rows only, either as once, few or many, or as a class for expanded clones.

>TRBV28|15|TRBD1|TRBJ1-4|.
TGTGCCAGCAGTCAACGACAGGGTACGGGTGAAAAACTGTTTTTT
CASSQRQGTGEKLFF
>TRBV18|15|TRBD1|TRBJ1-1|.
TGTGCCAGCTCACGGACGGACAGGGGGAACACTGAAGCTTTCTTT
CASSRTDRGNTEAFF
>TRBV6-5|10|.|TRBJ1-1|.
TGTGCCAGCACCCACTCGGAAGCTTTCTTT
CASTHSEAFF
>TRBV2|14|.|TRBJ1-1|many
TGTGCCAGCACCACGGGGGGGGCGGGCACTGAAGCTTTCTTT
CASTTGGAGTEAFF
>TRBV3-1/TRBV3-2|16|.|TRBJ1-1|few
TGTGCCAGCAGCCGATTTATCGGCGGTCTGAACACTGAAGCTTTCTTT
CASSRFIGGLNTEAFF
>TRBV10-3|14|TRBD1|TRBJ1-2|.
TGTGCCACCTTGTTCGGGACAGGGGGAGGTGGCTACACCTTC
CATLFGTGGGGYTF
>TRBV3-1/TRBV3-2|15|.|TRBJ2-4|.
TGTGCCAGCAGCCAAGCAGGGATAGCCAAAAACATTCAGTACTTC
CASSQAGIAKNIQYF
>TRBV19|13|.|TRBJ1-2|.
TGTGCCAGTAGTTTCGACAGAGGGCGAGGCTACACCTTC
CASSFDRGRGYTF
>TRBV30|12|TRBD1|TRBJ1-6|few
TGTGCCTGGACAGGGGGAAATTCACCCCTCCACTTT
CAWTGGNSPLHF
>TRBV29-1|12|TRBD1|TRBJ1-1|few
TGCAGCGCTACTCGGGACAGGCCTGAAGCTTTCTTT
CSATRDRPEAFF
>TRBV9|13|.|TRBJ2-1|.
TGTGCCAGCGGGGGGAGCTCCTACAATGAGCAGTTCTTC
CASGGSSYNEQFF
>TRBV7-2|12|.|TRBJ2-1|.
TGTGCCAGCAGCTTAGCGCTCGATGAGCAGTTCTTC
CASSLALDEQFF
>TRBV2|16|TRBD2|TRBJ2-3|once
TGTGCCAGCAGACGCAGCGGGGTATGGAACACAGATACGCAGTATTTT
CASRRSGVWNTDTQYF
>TRBV7-8|12|.|TRBJ2-3|.
TGTGCCAGCAGCTTACGAACAGATACGCAGTATTTT
CASSLRTDTQYF
>TRBV3-1/TRBV3-2|11|.|TRBJ2-1|.
TGTGCCAGCAGCCAAGTCGATGAGCAGTTCTTC
CASSQVDEQFF
>TRBV18|15|.|TRBJ2-2|.
TGTGCCAGCTCACCACCCCTCCGCGGGGCCGGGGAGCTGTTTTTT
CASSPPLRGAGELFF
>TRBV9|14|.|TRBJ1-1|.
TGTGCCAGCACCCCCCCGGGGGATGGCACTGAAGCTTTCTTT
CASTPPGDGTEAFF
>TRBV7-9|14|.|TRBJ1-5|.
TGTGCCAGCAGCTTAGGTGATAGGTCTCAGCCCCAGCATTTT
CASSLGDRSQPQHF
>TRBV15|13|.|TRBJ2-7|.
TGTGCCACCAGCAGAGATCAGGACTACGAGCAGTACTTC
CATSRDQDYEQYF
>TRBV24-1|13|.|TRBJ2-5|.
TGTGCCACCAGTGCCCGGGCCTCGGAGACCCAGTACTTC
CATSARASETQYF
>TRBV15|15|.|TRBJ1-1|.
TGTGCCACCAGCAGAGGTCCGGCAGCGAACACTGAAGCTTTCTTT
CATSRGPAANTEAFF
>TRBV11-2|17|TRBD2|TRBJ2-3|.
TGTGCCAGCAGCTTAACAGCGGGGGCCATTAGCACAGATACGCAGTATTTT
CASSLTAGAISTDTQYF
>TRBV7-2|11|.|TRBJ1-3|few
TGTGCCAGCAGCTTAAGAAACACCATATATTTT
CASSLRNTIYF
>TRBV25-1|16|.|TRBJ2-3|few
TGTGCCAGCAGTGAGGCGCAGCATACTAGCACAGATACGCAGTATTTT
CASSEAQHTSTDTQYF
>TRBV7-8|14|.|TRBJ2-3|.
TGTGCCAGCCGTCGGGCGGGGCTCACAGATACGCAGTATTTT
CASRRAGLTDTQYF
>TRBV5-6|15|.|TRBJ1-2|.
TGTGCCAGCAGCTTCGGGCAGGGCGGTCTATCGGGCTACACCTTC
CASSFGQGGLSGYTF
>TRBV9|20|TRBD1|TRBJ2-6|once
TGTGCCAGCAGCGGGGGGAACCCAGGACAGGGGGCATCTGGGGCCAACGTCCTGACTTTC
CASSGGNPGQGASGANVLTF
>TRBV5-1|14|TRBD1|TRBJ2-7|.
TGCGCCAGCAGCTCGGGACAGGCGACCTACGAGCAGTACTTC
CASSSGQATYEQYF
>TRBV3-1/TRBV3-2|15|TRBD1|TRBJ1-5|.
TGTGCCAGCAGCGCGACAGGGGTTAGCAATCAGCCCCAGCATTTT
CASSATGVSNQPQHF
>TRBV27|14|TRBD2|TRBJ2-7|.
TGTGCCAGCAGTTTACTAGCGGGAGCGGGCGAGCAGTACTTC
CASSLLAGAGEQYF
>TRBV6-5|12|.|TRBJ1-6|.
TGTGCCAGCGCCTCGGGAAATTCACCCCTCCACTTT
CASASGNSPLHF
>TRBV19|15|.|TRBJ1-6|few
TGTGCCAGTAGTATCCCTCGGGCGACTAATTCACCCCTCCACTTT
CASSIPRATNSPLHF
>TRBV2|15|TRBD2|TRBJ2-2|.
TGTGCCAGCAGCCCCGGGAGGGGGATCACCGGGGAGCTGTTTTTT
CASSPGRGITGELFF
>TRBV27|13|TRBD2|TRBJ2-1|.
TGTGCCAGCAGTTGGACTAGCGGGAATGAGCAGTTCTTC
CASSWTSGNEQFF
>TRBV10-3|13|.|TRBJ2-1|.
TGTGCCATCAGTGACGGGCCAGACAATGAGCAGTTCTTC
CAISDGPDNEQFF